Detailed here is one T cell receptor beta chain. Its target is not known. This entry belongs to a study of CD8 T cells in Susac syndrome. TCR beta sequencing was performed on blood CD8+ and CD4+ T cells. TEMRA cells were FACS-enriched, with CD8+ and CD4+ T cells isolated negatively. Findings and limits, study-wide: The study's TCR sequencing and HLA analysis covered a relatively small number of individuals, and the study acknowledged this.

Germline trimming cut 2 bases from V and 0 bases from J; bases unmatched to any gene: 6. This CDR3 is 17 amino acids long. Germline loops: CDR1 LGHNA, CDR2 YSLEER. RNA, at 0.5 to 1 ug, was reverse transcribed with random hexamers. Multiplex immunoSEQ PCR targeted 54 Vbeta and 13 Jbeta TCR beta segments. TCRdb independently ran MiXCR on the immunoSEQ multiplex PCR reads; one entry per CDR3 protein. The sample includes fewer than 350,000 distinct CDR3 sequences, around 85% of them seen just once. The clonotype was recovered from a human donor with multiple sclerosis. The chain employs TRBV4-3 and TRBJ2-7, with 11 bases that match TRBD2. The sample taken for sequencing was CD8+ T cells from PBMCs. CDR3 residues: CASSQLPGTSGSYEQYF. The CDR3 nucleotides read TGCGCCAGCAGCCAACTCCCCGGGACTAGCGGCTCCTACGAGCAGTACTTC.